The sequence of this TCR beta chain was determined in a study of T cell responses to AZD1222 COVID-19 vaccine. With regard to this clone: Its specificity is not known.

Whether given at about 4 or about 12 weeks, second doses were pooled. Repertoires were generated with immunoSEQ multiplex PCR, while TCRdb's copy carries only in-frame clones and drops some. The table lists some 130,000 clones, about 85% of them singletons. Study findings and constraints: Nearly half of spike-specific TCRs reportedly go after variant regions that carry no mutations. Only after the peak T cell response were repertoires sampled.

The germline gives CDR1 LGHDT, CDR2 YNNKEL (reference sequence). The CDR3 is 16 amino acids. V was clipped by 6 bases and J by 6 bases; unmatched bases: 14. The chain recombines TRBV3-1 (or the pseudogene TRBV3-2) with TRBJ2-3; 8 bases map to TRBD1. This specimen was peripheral blood, taken 28 days after the second AZD1222 dose. The origin of this receptor is an adult who received the AZD1222 COVID-19 vaccine. DNA for the CDR3: TGTGCCAGCAGACAGACAGGGGCCGCGCCGTCGGATACGCAGTATTTT. This codes for CASRQTGAAPSDTQYF.